The rows below give T cell receptor beta chains drawn from one sample of a study of blood T cell repertoires in COVID-19. The repertoire was sequenced with immunoSEQ multiplex PCR; TCRdb's copy has only in-frame clones and lacks some. The sample shows approximately 160,000 clones, around 77% of them seen only once. Sequenced: peripheral blood. The receptors here all came from a man between 65 and 85 years old with acute or convalescent COVID-19. The CDR3 runs from the conserved cysteine through the conserved F or W. A D gene is named only where the DNA matches it firmly. Clone size appears in some rows only: once, few, many, or a class for an expanded clone.

clone size,D gene,V gene,J gene,CDR3 DNA,CDR3 protein
.,TRBD2,TRBV6-5,TRBJ2-7,TGTGCCAGCAGCTTTACTAGCGGGAGTCCCTACGAGCAGTACTTC,CASSFTSGSPYEQYF
.,TRBD1,TRBV25-1,TRBJ2-1,TGTGCCAGCAGTGAATATAGGGGACAGGGGGTTGAGCAGTTCTTC,CASSEYRGQGVEQFF
.,TRBD1,TRBV5-1,TRBJ1-1,TGCGCCAGCAGCAAAACCGGGACAGCAGTGAACACTGAAGCTTTCTTT,CASSKTGTAVNTEAFF
.,.,TRBV28,TRBJ2-7,TGTGCCAGCAGTGGGCAGGGTGGCTACGAGCAGTACTTC,CASSGQGGYEQYF
few,TRBD1,TRBV28,TRBJ1-4,TGTGCCAGCAGTTTAGGACAGGCAACTAATGAAAAACTGTTTTTT,CASSLGQATNEKLFF
.,TRBD1,TRBV28,TRBJ1-2,TGTGCCAGCAGTCCGGGACAGAGCTATGGCTACACCTTC,CASSPGQSYGYTF
.,.,TRBV29-1,TRBJ2-7,TGCAGCGTTGAAGCCCTGGCGGGGAGCGAGCAGTACTTC,CSVEALAGSEQYF
.,.,TRBV7-6,TRBJ2-3,TGTGCCAGCAGCTTAGCGGGCGTTAGCACAGATACGCAGTATTTT,CASSLAGVSTDTQYF
.,.,TRBV19,TRBJ1-5,TGTGCCAGTAATGACCAACGGGGAAATAGCAATCAGCCCCAGCATTTT,CASNDQRGNSNQPQHF
.,TRBD2,TRBV6-2/TRBV6-3,TRBJ2-3,TGTGCCAGCAGTTGGGTGCTGGGGACTAGCGGGAGCGGGAGCACAGATACGCAGTATTTT,CASSWVLGTSGSGSTDTQYF
.,.,TRBV2,TRBJ1-1,TGTGCCAGCAAGGCGGTTGGGACTGAAGCTTTCTTT,CASKAVGTEAFF
once,TRBD2,TRBV6-5,TRBJ2-5,TGTGCCGGCGGGGGGGCGGGAGAGACCCAGTACTTC,CAGGGAGETQYF
.,TRBD2,TRBV11-2,TRBJ2-1,TGTGCCAGCAGCCCTCGAGTCACTAGCGGGGGCTCCTACAATGAGCAGTTCTTC,CASSPRVTSGGSYNEQFF
.,TRBD1,TRBV18,TRBJ1-6,TGTGCCAGCTCACACGGTTGGGACAGGAGGAATTCACCCCTCCACTTT,CASSHGWDRRNSPLHF
.,.,TRBV12-5,TRBJ2-7,TGTGCTAGTGGTTTGAGGGGGTCGGTTTACGAGCAGTACTTC,CASGLRGSVYEQYF
.,TRBD2,TRBV3-1/TRBV3-2,TRBJ2-3,TGTGCCAGCAGCTCCGAGTGGGGCGGGGGGGCTTGGACAGATACGCAGTATTTT,CASSSEWGGGAWTDTQYF
once,.,TRBV18,TRBJ2-5,TGTGCCAGCTTCACCAAGGAGGGGGCTGGGGAGACCCAGTACTTC,CASFTKEGAGETQYF
.,TRBD1,TRBV28,TRBJ1-6,TGTGCCAGCAGCAGTCCATCCGGGACAGGGGGCTCACCCCTCCACTTT,CASSSPSGTGGSPLHF
once,.,TRBV24-1,TRBJ2-1,TGTGCCACCAGTGAGGGGACGGGAGCGGCCTACAATGAGCAGTTCTTC,CATSEGTGAAYNEQFF
.,TRBD1,TRBV5-6,TRBJ2-7,TGTGCCAGCAGCTTGGGATCAGGGGGCCCTTACGAGCAGTACTTC,CASSLGSGGPYEQYF
.,TRBD2,TRBV5-6,TRBJ2-7,TGTGCCAGCAGCTATTTGCGGGAGGACCGCCCCTCCTCCTACGAGCAGTACTTC,CASSYLREDRPSSYEQYF
.,.,TRBV15,TRBJ1-1,TGTGCCACCAGCAGAGATGTGAGGCCCATGAACACTGAAGCTTTCTTT,CATSRDVRPMNTEAFF
few,.,TRBV5-1,TRBJ2-7,TGCGCCAGCAAGGGGGACGGCTCCTACGAGCAGTACTTC,CASKGDGSYEQYF
.,.,TRBV14,TRBJ1-5,TGTGCCAGCAGCCAGGGACAAGGTATCCAGCCCCAGCATTTT,CASSQGQGIQPQHF
medium-sized,.,TRBV6-5,TRBJ2-7,TGTGCCAGCAGTCCGGACTTTACCTACGAGCAGTACTTC,CASSPDFTYEQYF
.,.,TRBV4-3,TRBJ2-3,TGCGCCAGCAGCCAAGTCGGCGGAGGCACAGATACGCAGTATTTT,CASSQVGGGTDTQYF
few,TRBD2,TRBV6-5,TRBJ2-3,TGTGCCAGCAGTCTAGGGCGGGGGGCCACAGATACGCAGTATTTT,CASSLGRGATDTQYF
.,.,TRBV4-1,TRBJ2-3,TGCGCCAGCAGCCAAGGGCCGGGGGAAGTCACAGATACGCAGTATTTT,CASSQGPGEVTDTQYF
.,TRBD2,TRBV6-2/TRBV6-3,TRBJ2-1,TGTGCCAGCAGTGGGGCTAGCGGGAGGACCGGACAACGGTCCTACAATGAGCAGTTCTTC,CASSGASGRTGQRSYNEQFF
.,.,TRBV7-2,TRBJ2-7,TGTGCCAGCGGTGACAGGTCCTACGAGCAGTACTTC,CASGDRSYEQYF
few,.,TRBV9,TRBJ2-1,TGTGCCAGCAGCGTAGTTAGCGGGGGGACAGGGAATGAGCAGTTCTTC,CASSVVSGGTGNEQFF
.,.,TRBV10-2,TRBJ1-2,TGCGCCAGCAGAGTGACAGGTTCATATGGCTACACCTTC,CASRVTGSYGYTF
.,.,TRBV18,TRBJ1-6,TGTGCCAGCTCACCGCTCCCCCAGGGGACCCAACTCGGGTATAATTCACCCCTCCACTTT,CASSPLPQGTQLGYNSPLHF
.,.,TRBV18,TRBJ1-4,TGTGCCAGCTCAGAACGGAGCGAAAAACTGTTTTTT,CASSERSEKLFF
.,.,TRBV7-2,TRBJ1-2,TGTGCCAGCAGCTTAGGAGGGAGGCCTGAGGGTGGCTACACCTTC,CASSLGGRPEGGYTF
.,TRBD1,TRBV7-9,TRBJ1-5,TGTGCCAGCAGCGCCGGGACAGGAGGCGATCAGCCCCAGCATTTT,CASSAGTGGDQPQHF
.,.,TRBV11-2,TRBJ2-1,TGTGCCATCAGAACTGCATACAATGAGCAGTTCTTC,CAIRTAYNEQFF
.,TRBD2,TRBV28,TRBJ2-7,TGTGCCAGCAGTCCGAATCTAGCGGGGGCCTACGAGCAGTACTTC,CASSPNLAGAYEQYF
once,.,TRBV6-5,TRBJ1-1,TGTGCCAGCAGCCCCCGAGCTTCGGAAGCTTTCTTT,CASSPRASEAFF
few,TRBD2,TRBV6-4,TRBJ2-3,TGTGCCAGCAGTGTACTAGCGGGAGAGTTCACAGATACGCAGTATTTT,CASSVLAGEFTDTQYF
.,.,TRBV21-1,TRBJ1-5,TGTGCCAGCAGCAAAAACCGGAGGGGCAATCAGCCCCAGCATTTT,CASSKNRRGNQPQHF
.,TRBD1,TRBV12-3/TRBV12-4,TRBJ1-3,TGTGCCAGCAGTTTATTCCCGGGACAGGGGGAACTATTT,CASSLFPGQGELF
once,.,TRBV6-5,TRBJ1-1,TGTGCCAGCAGAAGGGGGAACACTGAAGCTTTCTTT,CASRRGNTEAFF
.,.,TRBV19,TRBJ2-3,TGTGCCAGTAGTTCCCAGGGGCGCACAGATACGCAGTATTTT,CASSSQGRTDTQYF
.,TRBD1,TRBV5-1,TRBJ1-1,TGCGCCAGCTTGGACAGGGAGAACACTGAAGCTTTCTTT,CASLDRENTEAFF
few,.,TRBV5-1,TRBJ1-1,TGCGCCAGCAGCTTGAGGACACAAGTGAACACTGAAGCTTTCTTT,CASSLRTQVNTEAFF
.,.,TRBV10-2,TRBJ1-5,TGCGCCAGCAGTGACCCCTCCAGCAATCAGCCCCAGCATTTT,CASSDPSSNQPQHF
.,TRBD2,TRBV24-1,TRBJ2-3,TGTGCCACCAGTGATTTTCGACTAGCGCTGGGCACAGATACGCAGTATTTT,CATSDFRLALGTDTQYF
.,.,TRBV4-2,TRBJ1-2,TGTGCCAGCAGCCAAGGCTACAGGGACGGCTACACCTTC,CASSQGYRDGYTF
once,TRBD1,TRBV5-1,TRBJ2-5,TGCGCCAGCAGCTTGGGGGACAGGGAAGGAGAGACCCAGTACTTC,CASSLGDREGETQYF
.,TRBD1,TRBV24-1,TRBJ2-5,TGTGCCACCAGTGATCACGGACAGGTGTCAGAGACCCAGTACTTC,CATSDHGQVSETQYF
few,.,TRBV7-2,TRBJ2-7,TGTGCCAGCAGCCCACGGCGGAGAGGGACCTACGAGCAGTACTTC,CASSPRRRGTYEQYF